These T cell receptor beta chains were read from a single sample in a study of cytomegalovirus exposure and HLA in healthy donors. Assay used: immunoSEQ multiplex PCR; TCRdb lists only in-frame clones, some missing. The sample carries approximately 200,000 clones, 70% to 80% recorded once. The sequenced material came from PBMCs. These receptors all come from a girl aged 2-10 years in good health and CMV-seronegative. CDR3s include the opening cysteine and the closing phenylalanine or tryptophan. A D gene is named only where the DNA matches it firmly. For some rows the clone size is stated as once, few or many, or as a class when expanded; others skip it.

>TRBJ1-5|.|.|TRBV11-2
TGTGCCAGCAGCTTGTTTCCATCTGGAGATCAGCCCCAGCATTTT
CASSLFPSGDQPQHF
>TRBJ2-7|.|.|TRBV5-1
TGCGCCAGCAGCTTGGCGGGGATGGGGTACGAGCAGTACTTC
CASSLAGMGYEQYF
>TRBJ2-7|.|TRBD1|TRBV29-1
TGCAGCGTTGAGGGACAGGGGCGGTACGAGCAGTACTTC
CSVEGQGRYEQYF
>TRBJ2-5|.|.|TRBV6-6
TGTGCCAGCAGTTACGAGGAGACCCAGTACTTC
CASSYEETQYF
>TRBJ1-5|.|TRBD1|TRBV28
TGTGCCAGCAGTATTCGACAGGGGTACAATCAGCCCCAGCATTTT
CASSIRQGYNQPQHF
>TRBJ1-5|.|.|TRBV5-1
TGCGCCAGCAGCTTGGGGGAGAGCAATCAGCCCCAGCATTTT
CASSLGESNQPQHF
>TRBJ2-1|once|.|TRBV11-2
TGTGCCAGCAGATCCGTCCGGGACTCCTACAATGAGCAGTTCTTC
CASRSVRDSYNEQFF
>TRBJ1-4|.|.|TRBV9
TGTGCCAGCAGCCGGGGAGGTTCCGACAAACTGTTTTTT
CASSRGGSDKLFF
>TRBJ1-2|.|.|TRBV5-1
TGCGCCAGCAGCTTGGGGGGCTCTGGCTATGGCTACACCTTC
CASSLGGSGYGYTF
>TRBJ2-2|.|TRBD1|TRBV7-9
TGTGCCAGCAGCTTAGGAGGGACAGGGAACACCGGGGAGCTGTTTTTT
CASSLGGTGNTGELFF
>TRBJ1-6|.|.|TRBV4-1
TGCGCCAGCAGCGGAACCGGGGGGAATAATTCACCCCTCCACTTT
CASSGTGGNNSPLHF
>TRBJ1-2|.|TRBD1|TRBV6-5
TGTGCCAGCAGTCAGGGGGCCTATGGCTACACCTTC
CASSQGAYGYTF
>TRBJ1-5|.|.|TRBV6-5
TGTGCCAGCAGTGAAGGAGTTACTGAGCAGCCCCAGCATTTT
CASSEGVTEQPQHF
>TRBJ1-1|few|.|TRBV6-1
TGTGCCAGCAGTGCCCGACTATACGGGGTGAACACTGAAGCTTTCTTT
CASSARLYGVNTEAFF
>TRBJ1-4|.|.|TRBV7-9
TGTTCCAGCAGCTTAGGGCAGGGTGCTAATGAAAAACTGTTTTTT
CSSSLGQGANEKLFF
>TRBJ1-5|few|TRBD1|TRBV2
TGTGCCAGCCGGCAAATCGGACAGGGAAATCAGCCCCAGCATTTT
CASRQIGQGNQPQHF
>TRBJ1-1|.|.|TRBV13
TGTGCCAGCAGCTTAAGGCAGGAGGACACTGAAGCTTTCTTT
CASSLRQEDTEAFF
>TRBJ1-1|.|.|TRBV2
TGTGCCAGCAGTGTACTCAGGGACACTGAAGCTTTCTTT
CASSVLRDTEAFF
>TRBJ1-1|.|TRBD1|TRBV2
TGTGCCGGCCCACGCTGGACAGGTGACACTGAAGCTTTCTTT
CAGPRWTGDTEAFF
>TRBJ2-3|.|TRBD2|TRBV30
TGTGCCTGGAGTCTAGCGGGAGCGGTAAAGCCGCAGTATTTT
CAWSLAGAVKPQYF
>TRBJ1-2|once|TRBD1|TRBV11-2
TGTGCCAGCAGCCCCTCGGACAGGGGGTGGTGGGGCTACACCTTC
CASSPSDRGWWGYTF
>TRBJ2-7|.|.|TRBV11-2
TGTGCCAGCAGCCCAGGCGCGGGCACCTACGAGCAGTACTTC
CASSPGAGTYEQYF
>TRBJ1-2|.|TRBD1|TRBV9
TGTGCCAGCAGCGCAGACACCGGGACAGGGTCTGGCTACACCTTC
CASSADTGTGSGYTF
>TRBJ2-2|few|.|TRBV7-3
TGTGCCAGCAGCCTAAGAGGAGGGACAGCATACACCGGGGAGCTGTTTTTT
CASSLRGGTAYTGELFF
>TRBJ2-7|few|TRBD1|TRBV6-1
TGTGCCAGCACGAGGGACAGAAATACCTACGAGCAGTACTTC
CASTRDRNTYEQYF
>TRBJ2-7|.|TRBD1|TRBV9
TGTGCCAGCAGCGTAGAAGGACAGGGCTACGAGCAGTACTTC
CASSVEGQGYEQYF
>TRBJ1-1|few|.|TRBV11-2
TGTGCCAGCAGCTTAGCCTCCGGGACAGAAGCTTTCTTT
CASSLASGTEAFF
>TRBJ2-7|.|TRBD1|TRBV7-9
TGTGCCAGCAGCTTTTGGGACAGGGCCTACGAGCAGTACTTC
CASSFWDRAYEQYF
>TRBJ1-5|.|.|TRBV6-1
TGTGCCAGCAGTGAAAGCATCCGTACTAGCAATCAGCCCCAGCATTTT
CASSESIRTSNQPQHF
>TRBJ2-7|.|.|TRBV19
TGTGCCATAGCGGAAGACTTCTACGAGCAGTACTTC
CAIAEDFYEQYF
>TRBJ2-7|.|TRBD1|TRBV10-3
TGTGCCATCAGAACCGACAGGGCCACCTACGAGCAGTACTTC
CAIRTDRATYEQYF
>TRBJ2-7|.|TRBD2|TRBV7-9
TGTGCCAGCAGCTTCGTTCTAGCGGGAGCCCCATGGTACTTC
CASSFVLAGAPWYF
>TRBJ2-1|.|TRBD2|TRBV9
TGTGCCAGCAGCGTAGAGTGGCGGGGGGCGTCCTACAATGAGCAGTTCTTC
CASSVEWRGASYNEQFF
>TRBJ1-1|.|.|TRBV15
TGTGCCACCAGCCCGGAGGTCTCCTTGAACACTGAAGCTTTCTTT
CATSPEVSLNTEAFF
>TRBJ1-4|.|.|TRBV6-1
TGTGCCAGCAGTGAGTCGGGTAATGAAAAACTGTTTTTT
CASSESGNEKLFF
>TRBJ2-7|.|TRBD2|TRBV18
TGTGCCAGCTCACCTGCGATGGGACTAGCGGGAGGAGTTCAAGAGCAGTACTTC
CASSPAMGLAGGVQEQYF
>TRBJ2-5|once|TRBD1|TRBV25-1
TGTGCCAGCAGTCCCTTACAGGGGCGAGGGGAGACCCAGTACTTC
CASSPLQGRGETQYF
>TRBJ1-1|few|.|TRBV13
TGTGCCAGCAGATCCGGGGGTTTTGGGATGAACACTGAAGCTTTCTTT
CASRSGGFGMNTEAFF
>TRBJ2-7|once|.|TRBV4-1
TGCGCCAGCAGCCAAGATGCAGGGTCTTACGAGCAGTACTTC
CASSQDAGSYEQYF
>TRBJ1-2|.|TRBD1|TRBV25-1
TGTGCCAGCAGTGCTAGGACAGGAGGTAATATTCGCGGCTACACCTTC
CASSARTGGNIRGYTF
>TRBJ2-3|.|.|TRBV6-4
TGTGCCATGAAGAAAAGAGCGGGTGGGCCAGATACGCAGTATTTT
CAMKKRAGGPDTQYF
>TRBJ2-2|.|TRBD2|TRBV30
TGTGCCTGGACGGGTAGCGGGAGGGGGTCTTTAACCGGGGAGCTGTTTTTT
CAWTGSGRGSLTGELFF
>TRBJ2-1|.|TRBD2|TRBV9
TGTGCCAGCAGCCACACTTCCGGGACTAGTAAGTTCTTC
CASSHTSGTSKFF
>TRBJ2-1|.|.|TRBV11-2
TGTGCCAGCAGCTCCCCACGCGGGATAACCTACAATGAGCAGTTCTTC
CASSSPRGITYNEQFF
>TRBJ2-5|.|TRBD2|TRBV4-1
TGCGCCAGCAGCCAAGCGTCAACTAGCGGGAGTGAGACCCAGTACTTC
CASSQASTSGSETQYF
>TRBJ1-5|.|TRBD1|TRBV4-1
TGCGCCAGCAGCCAAGATGACAGGGGGCTCGGTCAGCCCCAGCATTTT
CASSQDDRGLGQPQHF
>TRBJ2-3|.|TRBD2|TRBV11-1
TGTGCCAGCAGCTCACTAGCGGGGGCGGATACGCAGTATTTT
CASSSLAGADTQYF